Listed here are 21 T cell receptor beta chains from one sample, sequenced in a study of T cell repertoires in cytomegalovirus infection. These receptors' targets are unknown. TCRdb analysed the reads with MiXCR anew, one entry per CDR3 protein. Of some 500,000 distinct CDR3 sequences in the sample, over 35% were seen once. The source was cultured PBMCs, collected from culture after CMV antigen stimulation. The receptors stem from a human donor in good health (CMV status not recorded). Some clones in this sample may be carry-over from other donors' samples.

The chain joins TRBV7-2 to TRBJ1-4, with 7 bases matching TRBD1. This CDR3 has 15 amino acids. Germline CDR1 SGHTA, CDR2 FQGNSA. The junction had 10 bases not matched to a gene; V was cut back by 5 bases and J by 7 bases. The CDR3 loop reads CASSAVQGGREKLFF. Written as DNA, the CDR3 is TGTGCCAGCAGCGCCGTCCAGGGGGGGCGTGAAAAACTGTTTTTT.

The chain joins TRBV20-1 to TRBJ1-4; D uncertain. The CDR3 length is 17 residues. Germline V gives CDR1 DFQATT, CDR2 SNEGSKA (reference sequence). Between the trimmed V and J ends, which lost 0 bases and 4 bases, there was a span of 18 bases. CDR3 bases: TGCAGTGCTAGAGATCGGCTTATAGGACTGCATAATGAAAAACTGTTTTTT. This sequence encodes CSARDRLIGLHNEKLFF.

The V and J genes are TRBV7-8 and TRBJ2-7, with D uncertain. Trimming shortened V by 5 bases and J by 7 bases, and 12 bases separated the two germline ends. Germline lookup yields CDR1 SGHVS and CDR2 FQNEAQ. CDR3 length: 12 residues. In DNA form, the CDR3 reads TGTGCCAGCAGCCCACAAGGGTGGGAGCAGTACTTC. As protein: CASSPQGWEQYF. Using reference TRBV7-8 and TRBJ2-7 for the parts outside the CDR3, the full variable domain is GAGVSQSPRYKVAKRGQDVALRCDPISGHVSLFWYQQALGQGPEFLTYFQNEAQLDKSGLPSDRFFAERPEGSVSTLKIQRTQQEDSAVYLCASSPQGWEQYFGPGTRLTVT.

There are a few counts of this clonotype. CDR3 nucleotide sequence: TGTGCCAGCAGCTTCGTCAGGGGCTCCAAAAACATTCAGTACTTC. It codes for CASSFVRGSKNIQYF. The V gene is TRBV5-4, the J gene TRBJ2-4; a possible D gene is TRBD1 (6 bases). CDR3 length: 15 residues. The V end was cut by 2 bases, the J end by 2 bases, with 11 bases between. CDR1 is SGHNT and CDR2 is YYREEE in the germline V gene (reference sequence).

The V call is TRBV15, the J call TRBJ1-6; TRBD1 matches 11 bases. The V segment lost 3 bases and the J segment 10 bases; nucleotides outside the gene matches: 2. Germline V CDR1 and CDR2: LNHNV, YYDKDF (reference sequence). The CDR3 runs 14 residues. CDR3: CATSRDRGLSPLHF. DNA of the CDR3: TGTGCCACCAGCAGGGACAGGGGGCTATCACCCCTCCACTTT.

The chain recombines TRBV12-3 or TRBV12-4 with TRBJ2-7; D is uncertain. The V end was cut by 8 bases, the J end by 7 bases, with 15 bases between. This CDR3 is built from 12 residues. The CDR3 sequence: CASGLVVGEQYF. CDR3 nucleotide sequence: TGTGCCAGCGGCTTGGTGGTCGGTGAGCAGTACTTC.

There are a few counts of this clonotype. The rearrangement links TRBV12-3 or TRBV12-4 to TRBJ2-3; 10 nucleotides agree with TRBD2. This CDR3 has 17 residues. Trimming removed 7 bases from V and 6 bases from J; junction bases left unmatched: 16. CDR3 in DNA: TGTGCCAGCATCCTGACGCTTAAGCGGGGGGGCCGGGATACGCAGTATTTT. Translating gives CASILTLKRGGRDTQYF.

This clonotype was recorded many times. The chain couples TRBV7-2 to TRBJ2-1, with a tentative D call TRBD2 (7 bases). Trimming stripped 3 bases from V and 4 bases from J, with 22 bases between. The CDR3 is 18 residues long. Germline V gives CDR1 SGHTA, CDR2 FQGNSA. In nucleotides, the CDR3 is TGTGCCAGCAGCTTTAGGGGGGGCCAGGTACTATCGTACAATGAGCAGTTCTTC. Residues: CASSFRGGQVLSYNEQFF.

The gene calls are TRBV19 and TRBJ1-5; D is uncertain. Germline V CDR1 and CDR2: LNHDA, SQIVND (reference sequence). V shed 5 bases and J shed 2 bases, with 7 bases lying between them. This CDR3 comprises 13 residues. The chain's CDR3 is CASSPMGNQPQHF. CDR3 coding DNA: TGTGCCAGTAGTCCCATGGGCAATCAGCCCCAGCATTTT.

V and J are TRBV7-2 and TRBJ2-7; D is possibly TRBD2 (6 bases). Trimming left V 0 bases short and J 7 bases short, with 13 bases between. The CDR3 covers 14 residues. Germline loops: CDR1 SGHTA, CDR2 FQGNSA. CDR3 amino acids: CASSLARAAGEQYF. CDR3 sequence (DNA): TGTGCCAGCAGCTTAGCCCGGGCCGCGGGGGAGCAGTACTTC.

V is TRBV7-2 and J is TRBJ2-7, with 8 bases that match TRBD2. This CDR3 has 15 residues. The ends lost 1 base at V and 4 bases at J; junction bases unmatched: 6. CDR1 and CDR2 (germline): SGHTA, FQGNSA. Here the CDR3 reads CASSLESGGMYEQYF. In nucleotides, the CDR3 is TGTGCCAGCAGCTTAGAAAGCGGGGGTATGTACGAGCAGTACTTC. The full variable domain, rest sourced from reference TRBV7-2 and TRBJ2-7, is GAGVSQSPSNKVTEKGKDVELRCDPISGHTALYWYRQSLGQGLEFLIYFQGNSAPDKSGLPSDRFSAERTGGSVSTLTIQRTQQEDSAVYLCASSLESGGMYEQYFGPGTRLTVT.

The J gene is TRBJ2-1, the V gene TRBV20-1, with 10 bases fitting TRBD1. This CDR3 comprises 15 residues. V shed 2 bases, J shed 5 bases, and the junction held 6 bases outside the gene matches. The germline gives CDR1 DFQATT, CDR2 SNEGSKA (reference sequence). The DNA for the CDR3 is TGCAGTGCTAGAAGGGACAGGGGTTTGGACAATGAGCAGTTCTTC. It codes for CSARRDRGLDNEQFF.

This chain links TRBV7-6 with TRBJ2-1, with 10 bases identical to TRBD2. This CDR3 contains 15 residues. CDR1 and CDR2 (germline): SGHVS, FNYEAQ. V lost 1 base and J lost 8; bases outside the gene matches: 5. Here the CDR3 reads CASSLVSGRGDEQFF. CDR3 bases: TGTGCCAGCAGCTTAGTAAGCGGGAGGGGCGATGAGCAGTTCTTC.

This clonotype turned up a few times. CDR3: CASSQKQRTHTGELFF. CDR3 bases: TGTGCCAGCAGTCAGAAACAGCGAACGCACACCGGGGAGCTGTTTTTT. The rearrangement joins TRBV12-3 or TRBV12-4 to TRBJ2-2, with D uncertain. Trimming pared 5 bases from V and 3 bases from J, leaving 16 bases between. The CDR3 is 16 amino acids.

The CDR3 region is CASSPRGSRGEKLFF. As DNA, the CDR3 is TGTGCCAGCAGTCCCCGGGGCAGCCGGGGGGAAAAACTGTTTTTT. This rearrangement joins TRBV27 to TRBJ1-4; D may be TRBD1 (5 bases). CDR1 and CDR2 (germline): MNHEY, SMNVEV (reference sequence). This CDR3 is built from 15 residues. V lost 5 bases and J lost 8, with 18 bases in between.

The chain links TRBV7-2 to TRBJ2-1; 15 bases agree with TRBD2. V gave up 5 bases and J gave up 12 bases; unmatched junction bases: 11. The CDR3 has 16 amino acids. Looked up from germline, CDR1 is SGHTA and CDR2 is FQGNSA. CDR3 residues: CASSARTSGGGGGQFF. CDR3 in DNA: TGTGCCAGCAGCGCACGGACTAGCGGGGGGGGGGGGGGGCAGTTCTTC.

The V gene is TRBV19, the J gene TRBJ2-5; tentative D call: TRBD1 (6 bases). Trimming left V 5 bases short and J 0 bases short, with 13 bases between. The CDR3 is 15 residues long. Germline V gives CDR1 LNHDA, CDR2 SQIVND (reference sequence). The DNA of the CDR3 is TGTGCCAGTAGTTGGGACATAAACAACCAAGAGACCCAGTACTTC. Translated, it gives CASSWDINNQETQYF.

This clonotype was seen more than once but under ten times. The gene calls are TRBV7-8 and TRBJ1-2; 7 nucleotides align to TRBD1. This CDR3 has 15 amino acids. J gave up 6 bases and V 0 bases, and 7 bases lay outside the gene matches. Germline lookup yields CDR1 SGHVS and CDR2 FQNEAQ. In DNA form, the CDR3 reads TGTGCCAGCAGCTTAGCGCGGTCCAGGGGGGATGGCTACACCTTC. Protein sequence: CASSLARSRGDGYTF.

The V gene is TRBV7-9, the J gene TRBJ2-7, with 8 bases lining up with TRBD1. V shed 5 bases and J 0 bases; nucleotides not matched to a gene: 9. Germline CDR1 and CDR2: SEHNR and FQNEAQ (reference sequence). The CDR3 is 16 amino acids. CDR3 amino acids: CASSPSTGALSYEQYF. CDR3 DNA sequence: TGTGCCAGCAGCCCGTCGACAGGGGCTCTCTCCTACGAGCAGTACTTC. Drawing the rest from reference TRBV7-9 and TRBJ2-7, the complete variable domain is DTGVSQNPRHKITKRGQNVTFRCDPISEHNRLYWYRQTLGQGPEFLTYFQNEAQLEKSRLLSDRFSAERPKGSFSTLEIQRTEQGDSAMYLCASSPSTGALSYEQYFGPGTRLTVT.

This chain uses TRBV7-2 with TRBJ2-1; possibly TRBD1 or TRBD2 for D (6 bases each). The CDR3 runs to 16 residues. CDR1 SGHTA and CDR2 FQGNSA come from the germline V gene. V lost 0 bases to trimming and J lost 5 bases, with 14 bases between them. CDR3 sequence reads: CASSLAGGGINNEQFF. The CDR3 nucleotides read TGTGCCAGCAGCTTAGCGGGGGGCGGGATAAACAATGAGCAGTTCTTC. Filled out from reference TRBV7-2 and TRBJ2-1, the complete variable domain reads GAGVSQSPSNKVTEKGKDVELRCDPISGHTALYWYRQSLGQGLEFLIYFQGNSAPDKSGLPSDRFSAERTGGSVSTLTIQRTQQEDSAVYLCASSLAGGGINNEQFFGPGTRLTVL.

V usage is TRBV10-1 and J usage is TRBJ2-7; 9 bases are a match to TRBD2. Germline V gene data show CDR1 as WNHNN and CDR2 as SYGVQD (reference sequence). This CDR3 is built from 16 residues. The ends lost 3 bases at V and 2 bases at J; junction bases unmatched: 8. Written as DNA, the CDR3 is TGCGCCAGCAGTGATTCCTGGACTAGCGAGACCTACGAGCAGTACTTC. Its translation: CASSDSWTSETYEQYF.